The clone carrying this T cell receptor (beta chain) occurred many times. Its target is unknown. As part of library construction, unique molecular identifiers were attached to individual cDNA molecules. TCRdb itself ran the 5' RACE reads through MiXCR, one entry per CDR3 protein. Of about 64,000 distinct CDR3 sequences in the sample, approximately 8.8% were seen once. This sample stems from a study of early T cells in non-severe SARS-CoV-2 infection. Study summary: Sequencing of unsorted whole blood was done on bulk RNA, leaving chains unpaired. The study's findings and limits: Anti-spike CD8 responses were favored by VDJdb matching, which missed private and CD4 specificities.

This clonotype was sampled from an adult who was a healthcare worker with PCR-confirmed SARS-CoV-2 infection or an uninfected control (not recorded which). The material was whole blood, obtained at baseline.

In DNA, the CDR3 is TGTGCCAGCTCACCATACCTAAAAGAGACCCAGTACTTC. This encodes CASSPYLKETQYF. The rearrangement links TRBV18 to TRBJ2-5, with D unclear. The CDR3 is 13 residues long. CDR1 is KGHSH, CDR2 LQKENI, per germline. V lost 2 bases and J lost 3, with 7 bases in between.